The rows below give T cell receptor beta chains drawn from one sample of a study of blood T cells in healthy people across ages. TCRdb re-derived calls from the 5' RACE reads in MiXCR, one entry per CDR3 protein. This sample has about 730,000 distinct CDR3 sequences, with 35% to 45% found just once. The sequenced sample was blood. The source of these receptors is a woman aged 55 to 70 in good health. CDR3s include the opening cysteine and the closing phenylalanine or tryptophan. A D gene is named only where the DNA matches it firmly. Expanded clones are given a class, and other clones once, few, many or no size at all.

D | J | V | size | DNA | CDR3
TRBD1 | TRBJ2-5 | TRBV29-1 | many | TGCAGCGCCAAGGACAGGGTCGGTGAGACCCAGTACTTC | CSAKDRVGETQYF
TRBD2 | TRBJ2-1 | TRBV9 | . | TGTGCCAGCAGCGTAGGGACTAGCGGGGGGGGTGAGCAGTTCTTC | CASSVGTSGGGEQFF
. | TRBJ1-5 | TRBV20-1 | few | TGCAGTGCTGAAGTGGGGGATCAGCCCCAGCATTTT | CSAEVGDQPQHF
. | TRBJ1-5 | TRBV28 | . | TGTGCCAGCAGTCAAGGGGGGAAGGACAATCAGCCCCAGCATTTT | CASSQGGKDNQPQHF
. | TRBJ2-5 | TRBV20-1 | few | TGCAGTGCCCCTACCCCAGGAAACTACCAAGAGACCCAGTACTTC | CSAPTPGNYQETQYF
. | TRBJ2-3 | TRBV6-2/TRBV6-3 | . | TGTGCCAGCAGTTACCAGCAGGGGAGCACAGATACGCAGTATTTT | CASSYQQGSTDTQYF
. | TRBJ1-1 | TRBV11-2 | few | TGTGCCAGCAGCCTATTGGACAGTAGGCAGACCACTGAAGCTTTCTTT | CASSLLDSRQTTEAFF
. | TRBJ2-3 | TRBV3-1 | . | TGTGCCAGCAGCCAAGGGGGGTTTAAAGATACGCAGTATTTT | CASSQGGFKDTQYF
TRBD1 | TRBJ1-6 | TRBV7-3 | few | TGTGCCAGCAGCTTTACGGGACAGGGGAATTCACCCCTCCACTTT | CASSFTGQGNSPLHF
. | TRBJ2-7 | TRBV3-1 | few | TGTGCCAGCAGCCAAGGAGGGGTCAACTACGAGCAGTACTTC | CASSQGGVNYEQYF
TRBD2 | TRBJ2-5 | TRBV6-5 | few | TGTGCCAGCAGTTACGTCGGACTAGCGGGAGAGACCCAGTACTTC | CASSYVGLAGETQYF
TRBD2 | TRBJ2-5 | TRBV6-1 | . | TGTGCCAGCAGGGCGACTAGCGGGGAGCCCTACAATGAGCAGTACTTC | CASRATSGEPYNEQYF
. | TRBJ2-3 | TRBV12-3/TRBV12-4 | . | TGTGCCAGCAGAGAGAATGACAGGAGCACAGATACGCAGTATTTT | CASRENDRSTDTQYF
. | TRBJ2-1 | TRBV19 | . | TGTGCCTCCATCGGCCTCAACAATGAGCAGTTCTTC | CASIGLNNEQFF
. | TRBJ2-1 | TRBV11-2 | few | TGTGCCAGCAGGTACATGGTCAGGGAGCAGTTCTTC | CASRYMVREQFF
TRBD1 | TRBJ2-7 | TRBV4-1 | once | TGCGCCAGCAGCCGCAACTTGGACAGGGGAGGGAACGAGCAGTACTTC | CASSRNLDRGGNEQYF
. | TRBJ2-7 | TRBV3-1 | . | TGTGCCAGCAGCCAAGTGCGGGGCTACGAGCAGTACTTC | CASSQVRGYEQYF
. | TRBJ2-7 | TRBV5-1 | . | TGCGCCAGCAGCTTGGCGCAGGAGACCTACGAGCAGTACTTC | CASSLAQETYEQYF
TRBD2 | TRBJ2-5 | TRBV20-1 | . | TGCAGTGCTACGGCTAGCGGGTATCAAGAGACCCAGTACTTC | CSATASGYQETQYF
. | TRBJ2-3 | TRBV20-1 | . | TGCAGTGCTACCCTCGGGCGCACAGATACGCAGTATTTT | CSATLGRTDTQYF
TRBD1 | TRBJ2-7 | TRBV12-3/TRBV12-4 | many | TGTGCCAGCAGTTTGGCAGGGGGCCGGTACGAGCAGTACTTC | CASSLAGGRYEQYF
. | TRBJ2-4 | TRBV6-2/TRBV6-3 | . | TGTGCCAGCAGTGACGATCCGGGGGAAAACATTCAGTACTTC | CASSDDPGENIQYF
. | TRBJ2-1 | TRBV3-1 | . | TGTGCCAGCAGCCAAATAAGGGTCGATGAGCAGTTCTTC | CASSQIRVDEQFF
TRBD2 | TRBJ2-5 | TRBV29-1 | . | TGCAGCGTTGAAGGGCTACTAGCGGGGGGTTACAATGAGCAGTACTTC | CSVEGLLAGGYNEQYF
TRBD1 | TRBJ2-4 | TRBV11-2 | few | TGTGCCAGCAGCCCCGACAGGGGGCTTGAAAACATTCAGTACTTC | CASSPDRGLENIQYF
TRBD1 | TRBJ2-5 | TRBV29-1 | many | TGCAGCGTTACCCGGGACAGGGGAGGAGAGACCCAGTACTTC | CSVTRDRGGETQYF
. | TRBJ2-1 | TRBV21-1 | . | TGTGCCAGCAGCGAAAACAGGGGGCGGCCCAATGAGCAGTTCTTC | CASSENRGRPNEQFF
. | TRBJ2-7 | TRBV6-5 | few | TGTGCCAGCAGGCCGACACCGAGCTCCTACGAGCAGTACTTC | CASRPTPSSYEQYF
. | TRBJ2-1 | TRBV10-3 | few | TGTGCCATCAACGGGGGAGCGCTAAATGAGCAGTTCTTC | CAINGGALNEQFF
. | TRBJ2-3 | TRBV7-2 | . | TGTGCCAGCAGCGTAGAAGCCACCACAGATACGCAGTATTTT | CASSVEATTDTQYF
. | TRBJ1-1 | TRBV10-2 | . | TGCGCCAGCAGTGAGTCTATCGGCACTGAAGCTTTCTTT | CASSESIGTEAFF
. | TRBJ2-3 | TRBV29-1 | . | TGCAGCGTTGGGGGGATCCTGGCAGATACGCAGTATTTT | CSVGGILADTQYF
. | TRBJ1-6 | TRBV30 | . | TGTGCCTGGACAGGGGATTACTCCTATAATTCACCCCTCCACTTT | CAWTGDYSYNSPLHF
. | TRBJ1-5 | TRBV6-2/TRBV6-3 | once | TGTGCCAGCAGCCCCTTGGGTCCCGTGCAGCCCCAGCATTTT | CASSPLGPVQPQHF
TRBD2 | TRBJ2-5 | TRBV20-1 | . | TGCAGTGCTAGATCGCCTAGCGGGACTCTAAGGGATGAGCAGTACTTC | CSARSPSGTLRDEQYF
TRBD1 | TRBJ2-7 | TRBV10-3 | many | TGTGCCATCAGTGAAGGGACAGGCGCGAATTACGAGCAGTACTTC | CAISEGTGANYEQYF
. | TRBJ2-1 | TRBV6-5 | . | TGTGCCAGCACGACGGGTTATGAGCAGTTCTTC | CASTTGYEQFF
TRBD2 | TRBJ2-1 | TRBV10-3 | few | TGTGCCACCTCATCCAGCGGGGGGGCCAATGAGCAGTTCTTC | CATSSSGGANEQFF
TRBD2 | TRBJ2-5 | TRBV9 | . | TGTGCCAGCAGCGTAGTAGGCCTGGCGGGAGTTACGGAGACCCAGTACTTC | CASSVVGLAGVTETQYF
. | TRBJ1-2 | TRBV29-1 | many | TGCAGCGATACCCAGGGCTATGGCTACACCTTC | CSDTQGYGYTF
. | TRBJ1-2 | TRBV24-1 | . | TGTGCCACCAGTGATTCACTTAGAGGAAACTATGGCTACACCTTC | CATSDSLRGNYGYTF
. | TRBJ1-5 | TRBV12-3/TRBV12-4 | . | TGTGCCAGCAGATCCAATGTGGGGGGATTCAATCAGCCCCAGCATTTT | CASRSNVGGFNQPQHF
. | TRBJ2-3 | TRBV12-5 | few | TGTGCTAGTGGTGAGGGGATGGGCACAGATACGCAGTATTTT | CASGEGMGTDTQYF
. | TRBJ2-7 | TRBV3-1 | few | TGTGCCAGCAGCCAAGATAGGGGAAGTTACAATGAGCAGTACTTC | CASSQDRGSYNEQYF
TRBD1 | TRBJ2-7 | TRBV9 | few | TGTGCCAGCAGCGTATCGACAGGGGACCCCTACGAGCAGTACTTC | CASSVSTGDPYEQYF
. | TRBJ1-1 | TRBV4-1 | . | TGCGCCAGCAGTCCAACCCGACGGACCATGAACACTGAAGCTTTCTTT | CASSPTRRTMNTEAFF
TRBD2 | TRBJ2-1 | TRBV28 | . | TGTGCCAGCCACGCAGCGGGGACTGACAATGAGCAGTTCTTC | CASHAAGTDNEQFF
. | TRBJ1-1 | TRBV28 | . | TGTGCCAGCACCCGGCGGTACACTGAAGCTTTCTTT | CASTRRYTEAFF
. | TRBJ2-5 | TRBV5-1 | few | TGCGCCAGCAGCTTGGCCCCAGGGATGGAGACCCAGTACTTC | CASSLAPGMETQYF
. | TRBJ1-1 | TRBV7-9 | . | TGTGCCAGCAGCTTATTTGGTGAAGCTTTCTTT | CASSLFGEAFF